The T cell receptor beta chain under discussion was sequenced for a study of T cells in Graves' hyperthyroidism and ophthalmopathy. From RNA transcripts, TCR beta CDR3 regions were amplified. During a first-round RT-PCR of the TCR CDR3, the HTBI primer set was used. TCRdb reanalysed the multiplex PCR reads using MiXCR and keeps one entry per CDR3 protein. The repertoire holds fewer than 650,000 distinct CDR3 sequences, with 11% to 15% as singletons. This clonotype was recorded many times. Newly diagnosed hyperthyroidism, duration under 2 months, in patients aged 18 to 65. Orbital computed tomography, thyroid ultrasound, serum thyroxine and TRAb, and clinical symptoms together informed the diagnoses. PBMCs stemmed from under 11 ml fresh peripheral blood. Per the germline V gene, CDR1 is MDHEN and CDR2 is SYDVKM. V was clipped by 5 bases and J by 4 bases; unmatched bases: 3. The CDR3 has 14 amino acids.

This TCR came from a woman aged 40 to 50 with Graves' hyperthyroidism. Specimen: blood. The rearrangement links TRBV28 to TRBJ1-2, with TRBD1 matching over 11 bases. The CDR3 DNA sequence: TGTGCCAGCAGTCGGACAGGGGGCAGCTATGGCTACACCTTC. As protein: CASSRTGGSYGYTF.